This TCR beta chain derives from a study of siplizumab effects on memory and regulatory T cells. Study results and limitations: Many proliferating CD4+ or CD8+ clones remained unclassified. Roughly 75-96% of them could not be assigned either a naive or a memory phenotype. Tracing alloreactive clones into unstimulated subsets worked for only a minor fraction of them.

V lost 4 bases, J lost 7 bases, and 14 bases stayed unmatched. Per germline, CDR1 SGHDT and CDR2 YYEEEE. The CDR3 sequence is 15 residues long. Regarding this clone: The target antigen is unknown.

Some clones are missing from TCRdb's copy, which holds only in-frame ones; the method was immunoSEQ multiplex PCR. This sample has some 100,000 clones; about 95% occur once, and the top ten carry roughly 0.6%. Sequencing was carried out using Tregs sorted from blood. This chain links TRBV5-6 with TRBJ2-7, with 7 positions matching TRBD2. This TCR derives from a human donor in good health. The CDR3 DNA reads as TGTGCCAGCAGCCAAGGGACTATGAGGATTGAAGAGCAGTACTTC. Translating gives CASSQGTMRIEEQYF.